This TCR beta chain was retrieved from a study of T cells after yellow fever vaccination. This clonotype was counted a few times. TCRdb reprocessed the 5' RACE reads via MiXCR and lists one record per CDR3 protein. The sample includes under 600,000 distinct CDR3 sequences, less than 25% of them seen just once. The germline V gene has CDR1 MNHEY and CDR2 SVGAGI. The CDR3 consists of 15 residues. Deletions cut 0 bases from V and 2 bases from J, with 7 bases between. The chain has TRBV6-5 and TRBJ2-2; D gene uncertain. This receptor was taken from a man in his late teens or twenties who received the YFV17D yellow fever vaccine. The sample consisted of PBMCs, taken about 20 days after the first yellow fever vaccination. The CDR3 is CASSYSTENTGELFF. The DNA for the CDR3 is TGTGCCAGCAGTTACTCCACAGAAAACACCGGGGAGCTGTTTTTT.